This T cell receptor beta chain was documented in a study of blood T cell repertoires in COVID-19. Trimming pared 6 bases from V and 1 base from J, leaving 6 bases between. Germline CDR1 is SGHTA and CDR2 is FQGNSA. The CDR3 runs 13 residues. In the authors' workflow: Amplification from reference gene primers served as the basis for estimated nucleated cell counts. Sequencing used immunoSEQ multiplex PCR; TCRdb keeps in-frame clones, though not all of them. The DNA was the basis for D and trimming; V, J and clone size are from that table. Of about 200,000 clones in the sample, 60% to 85% were seen once.

The clonotype was recovered from a woman in her seventies with acute or convalescent COVID-19. This chain joins TRBV7-2 and TRBJ2-2; D is uncertain. Sequencing was carried out using peripheral blood. CDR3 in DNA: TGTGCCAGCAGGAACAGGAACACCGGGGAGCTGTTTTTT. Protein product: CASRNRNTGELFF.